A single sample gave rise to the 27 T cell receptor beta chains below, sequenced in a study of control samples from healthy donors and cancer patients. Data came from immunoSEQ multiplex PCR; TCRdb stores just in-frame clones and leaves some out. The profile shows under 80,000 clones, roughly 93% of them singletons. Sequenced: PBMCs. The receptor source for this set is a woman aged 40 to 50 with lung cancer.

The chain recombines TRBV6-6 with TRBJ1-1, with TRBD1 matching 12 bases. This CDR3 has 16 residues. The junction had 4 bases not matched to a gene; V was cut back by 5 bases and J by 0 bases. In germline, CDR1 is MNHNY, CDR2 SVGAGI (reference sequence). CDR3 DNA sequence: TGTGCCAGCAGTCCGGGACAGGGGGCCGTGAACACTGAAGCTTTCTTT. It codes for CASSPGQGAVNTEAFF.

The rearrangement uses TRBV3-1 (or the pseudogene TRBV3-2) and TRBJ2-5; no clear D. The ends were cut back, 4 bases at V and 1 base at J, with 10 bases in the middle. The CDR3 is made up of 14 amino acids. Germline lookup yields CDR1 LGHDT and CDR2 YNNKEL (reference sequence). CDR3 nucleotide sequence: TGTGCCAGCAGCCTCCACTCGGGCCAAGAGACCCAGTACTTC. This codes for CASSLHSGQETQYF.

The gene calls are TRBV4-2 and TRBJ2-7, with 7 bases matching TRBD2. Germline V gene data show CDR1 as LGHNA and CDR2 as YNFKEQ. This CDR3 spans 15 amino acids. After removal of 4 bases from V and 0 bases from J, the junction contained 6 bases not matched to a gene. CDR3 region: CASSPTGGGSYEQYF. The CDR3 region has the DNA TGTGCCAGCAGCCCTACTGGGGGGGGCTCCTACGAGCAGTACTTC.

The chain carries TRBV2 and TRBJ2-2; 12 bases map to TRBD1. Trimming took 7 bases from V and 4 from J; bases not matched to a gene: 4. Germline CDR1 is SNHLY and CDR2 is FYNNEI. The CDR3 extends over 15 amino acids. The CDR3 DNA is TGTGCCAGCAAAATGGGACAGGGGGCCACCGGGGAGCTGTTTTTT. Translation: CASKMGQGATGELFF.

The CDR3 DNA is TGTGCCAGCAGTTTTACCGACAGGTACCCCCACTTT. It yields the protein CASSFTDRYPHF. V and J are TRBV12-3 or TRBV12-4 and TRBJ1-6, with a weak D call TRBD1 (6 bases). V lost 3 bases and J lost 18, with 15 bases in between. The CDR3 loop spans 12 amino acids.

The chain joins TRBV15 to TRBJ2-5, with TRBD1 matching 7 bases. The CDR3 contains 16 residues. V trimming: 2 bases; J trimming: 5 bases; junction bases outside the gene matches: 11. The germline CDR1 and CDR2 sequences are LNHNV and YYDKDF (reference sequence). The CDR3 reads CATSRPPGQLLETQYF. As DNA, the CDR3 is TGTGCCACCAGCAGACCACCGGGACAGCTTCTTGAGACCCAGTACTTC.

V is TRBV28 and J is TRBJ1-5, with 8 bases that match TRBD1. The CDR3 is 14 amino acids. Unmatched junction bases numbered 6, after V lost 4 bases and J lost 7 bases. CDR1 MDHEN and CDR2 SYDVKM come from the germline V gene. CDR3 sequence reads: CASSSRQGIQPQHF. CDR3 DNA sequence: TGTGCCAGCAGTTCCAGACAGGGGATCCAGCCCCAGCATTTT.

The gene calls are TRBV28 and TRBJ1-6; D might be TRBD1 (5 bases). Trimming removed 2 bases from V and 0 bases from J, with 11 bases in between. CDR3 length: 17 residues. Germline-derived CDR1 and CDR2 are MDHEN and SYDVKM. The CDR3 sequence: CASSLNRRSSYNSPLHF. The CDR3, as DNA: TGTGCCAGCAGTTTAAACAGGCGGAGCTCCTATAATTCACCCCTCCACTTT.

This clone has a single count. The genes are TRBV5-4 and TRBJ2-7; 8 bases line up with TRBD1. The germline V gene encodes CDR1 SGHNT and CDR2 YYREEE (reference sequence). Trimming removed 0 bases from V and 3 bases from J; junction bases left unmatched: 2. CDR3 size: 14 residues. This CDR3 reads CASSLETGGYEQYF. CDR3 DNA: TGTGCCAGCAGCTTGGAAACAGGGGGCTACGAGCAGTACTTC.

The chain uses TRBV6-4 and TRBJ1-2; the D gene is possibly TRBD1 (5 bases). The germline V gene encodes CDR1 MRHNA and CDR2 SNTAGT. V lost 2 bases to trimming and J lost 8 bases, with 6 bases between them. The CDR3 runs 11 residues. CDR3 sequence: CASSDRGGYTF. The DNA of the CDR3 is TGTGCCAGCAGTGACAGGGGAGGCTACACCTTC.

This clone appeared a single time. J is TRBJ2-1 and V is TRBV3-1 (or the pseudogene TRBV3-2); 7 positions match TRBD2. The ends lost 4 bases at V and 6 bases at J; junction bases unmatched: 9. This CDR3 comprises 15 residues. CDR1 is LGHDT and CDR2 is YNNKEL in the germline V gene (reference sequence). The CDR3 protein is CASSLLGGGANEQFF. In nucleotides, the CDR3 is TGTGCCAGCAGCCTATTGGGGGGAGGGGCCAATGAGCAGTTCTTC.

CDR3 amino acids: CASSIRGQETQYF. The CDR3 coding sequence is TGTGCCAGTAGTATAAGGGGGCAGGAGACCCAGTACTTC. The chain combines TRBV19 with TRBJ2-5; 7 nucleotides match TRBD1. Germline V gives CDR1 LNHDA, CDR2 SQIVND (reference sequence). V gave up 2 bases and J gave up 5 bases; unmatched junction bases: 2. The length of the CDR3 is 13 residues.

The chain joins TRBV5-4 to TRBJ1-6, with D possibly TRBD1 on 5 matching bases. V was clipped by 0 bases and J by 5 bases, with 9 bases between them. Germline V lookup: CDR1 SGHNT, CDR2 YYREEE (reference sequence). This CDR3 is 15 amino acids long. The CDR3 protein is CASSLAGQHNSPLHF. For the CDR3, the DNA is TGTGCCAGCAGCTTGGCGGGGCAGCATAATTCACCCCTCCACTTT.

This clone was observed once. The chain has TRBV12-2 and TRBJ2-7; TRBD1 reflects the table's D call only, with no check against the DNA. TRBV12-2 is an annotated pseudogene. This CDR3 has 16 residues. As DNA, the CDR3 is TGTGCAAGTCGCAAATTTTCCGGGACAGGGAATCGGGAGCAGTACTTC. It is translated as CASRKFSGTGNREQYF.

CDR3 DNA: TGTGCTAGTGGTTTGGTTGGGCAGATCGCTGAAGCTTTCTTT. This gives the protein CASGLVGQIAEAFF. J is TRBJ1-1 and V is TRBV12-5, with no clear D. The germline V gene encodes CDR1 LGHNT and CDR2 FRNRAP. CDR3 length equals 14 residues. V lost 0 bases to trimming and J lost 6 bases, with 11 bases between them.

This chain links TRBV27 with TRBJ1-6, with TRBD1 matching 7 bases. The V and J ends lost 5 bases and 7 bases, in that order; junction bases with no gene match: 8. This CDR3 comprises 15 residues. Germline CDR1 is MNHEY and CDR2 is SMNVEV (reference sequence). In nucleotides, the CDR3 is TGTGCCAGCAGTCTGAGGGGGCAGGGGAATTCACCCCTCCACTTT. Residues: CASSLRGQGNSPLHF.

This clone was detected once. The chain couples TRBV3-1 (or the pseudogene TRBV3-2) to TRBJ2-7; 12 bases agree with TRBD1. CDR3 size: 15 residues. Germline assignment: CDR1 LGHDT and CDR2 YNNKEL (reference sequence). V shed 1 base, J shed 5 bases, and the junction held 3 bases outside the gene matches. The CDR3 spells CASSQGGQGADEQYF. The CDR3 bases are TGTGCCAGCAGCCAAGGGGGACAGGGGGCGGACGAGCAGTACTTC.

The V call is TRBV12-3 or TRBV12-4, the J call TRBJ1-1; D unclear. CDR3 length equals 13 residues. The V end lost 5 bases, the J end lost 5 bases, and 12 bases lay between the germline ends. Here the CDR3 DNA reads TGTGCCAGCAGTCCTCGGTGGGAGACTGAAGCTTTCTTT. It specifies CASSPRWETEAFF.

This clone appeared a single time. The genes are TRBV3-1 (or the pseudogene TRBV3-2) and TRBJ1-3; D gene uncertain. The V end lost 4 bases, the J end lost 0 bases, and 7 bases lay between the germline ends. The germline V gene encodes CDR1 LGHDT and CDR2 YNNKEL (reference sequence). This CDR3 spans 14 amino acids. The CDR3 spells CASSRLDSGNTIYF. The CDR3 bases are TGTGCCAGCAGCCGCCTAGACTCTGGAAACACCATATATTTT.

The rearrangement links TRBV7-2 to TRBJ2-3; 8 bases line up with TRBD1. CDR3 length: 14 amino acids. V was pared by 3 bases and J by 4 bases, with 3 bases of the junction left unmatched. The V gene's germline CDR1 is SGHTA and CDR2 FQGNSA. CDR3 coding DNA: TGTGCCAGCAGCTTGGACAGGGTGGCAGATACGCAGTATTTT. Translating gives CASSLDRVADTQYF.

The chain recombines TRBV4-1 with TRBJ2-7, with 8 bases fitting TRBD2. The V gene's germline CDR1 is MGHRA and CDR2 YSYEKL. The CDR3 covers 16 residues. V was pared by 5 bases and J by 4 bases, with 13 bases of the junction left unmatched. The CDR3: CASSGQGTGGRYEQYF. The DNA for the CDR3 is TGCGCCAGCAGCGGACAAGGTACGGGGGGGCGGTACGAGCAGTACTTC.

V gene TRBV3-1 (or the pseudogene TRBV3-2) combines with J gene TRBJ1-1; D is uncertain. V lost 4 bases to trimming and J lost 1 base, with 10 bases between them. This CDR3 is 14 amino acids long. Germline V gene sequence: CDR1 LGHDT, CDR2 YNNKEL (reference sequence). This chain's CDR3 is CASSPRASNTEAFF. The CDR3 DNA reads TGTGCCAGCAGCCCGAGGGCTTCGAACACTGAAGCTTTCTTT.

The chain employs TRBV6-1 and TRBJ1-6; D gene uncertain. The CDR3 is made up of 16 amino acids. V lost 4 bases to trimming and J lost 0 bases, with 10 bases between them. Germline CDR1 and CDR2: MNHNS and SASEGT. The DNA of the CDR3 is TGTGCCAGCAGTGCATCATGGAGCTCCTATAATTCACCCCTCCACTTT. It specifies CASSASWSSYNSPLHF.

The chain is built from TRBV7-3 and TRBJ2-1, with 7 positions matching TRBD1. Unmatched junction bases numbered 3, after V lost 5 bases and J lost 5 bases. This CDR3 is 13 amino acids long. The germline V gene has CDR1 SGHTA and CDR2 FQGTGA. The CDR3 reads CASSRTGDNEQFF. CDR3 nucleotide sequence: TGTGCCAGCAGCCGAACAGGGGACAATGAGCAGTTCTTC.

The V call is TRBV5-1, the J call TRBJ1-4, with a tentative D call TRBD1 (5 bases). From germline, CDR1 is SGHRS and CDR2 YFSETQ. With 0 bases removed from V and 0 bases from J, the gap between germline ends came to 15 bases. This CDR3 is 18 amino acids long. The DNA for the CDR3 is TGCGCCAGCAGCTTGGTGGGGGGTTCGGCAGCAACTAATGAAAAACTGTTTTTT. This encodes CASSLVGGSAATNEKLFF.

The chain recombines TRBV6-4 with TRBJ2-1, with a weak D call TRBD2 (5 bases). Trimming removed 3 bases from V and 5 bases from J, with 8 bases in between. Per the germline V gene, CDR1 is MRHNA and CDR2 is SNTAGT. CDR3 length equals 13 residues. The CDR3 DNA reads as TGTGCCAGCAGTGATCTAGCCAACAATGAGCAGTTCTTC. Its translation: CASSDLANNEQFF.

The rearrangement joins TRBV5-1 to TRBJ2-3; tentatively, D is TRBD1 or TRBD2 (6 bases each). Germline loops: CDR1 SGHRS, CDR2 YFSETQ. The CDR3 length is 15 residues. The V and J ends lost 5 bases and 2 bases respectively, with 15 bases between them. The CDR3 DNA sequence: TGCGCCAGCAGGACTAGGGGGTTGGTCACAGATACGCAGTATTTT. It yields the protein CASRTRGLVTDTQYF.